The sequence of this TCR beta chain was determined in a study of shared clonotypes between healthy human individuals (TCRdb year 2020). Study-wide context: A couple of women and a few men aged 18 to 49 years were included in the cohort. Per donor, three plates each were used for CD4 naive and CD4 memory, two for CD8 naive, and one for CD8 memory. To increase sequencing depth and limit assay-specific biases, TCR repertoire library preparation and sequencing were carried out by different laboratories using diverse techniques. Per donor, leukapheresis produced somewhere between about 0.9 and 9.5 billion PBMCs. To estimate repertoire size and how much clonotypes are shared between individuals, the study performed deep sequencing of blood TCR repertoires from about five healthy adults. Study-wide findings and limitations: Compared with non-shared clonotypes, the clonotypes found in all four sorted-subset donors had higher generation probabilities. The small number of donors limited the genetic and exposure-history diversity represented. Even with the large sequencing depth, rarefaction of the sorted-subset datasets indicated that sequencing was incomplete. Sampling was restricted to blood, and TCR repertoires in tissues likely differ from the TCR repertoires found in blood. Naive subsets generally had larger estimated clonotype richness than memory subsets. Roughly 5% of naive CD4, roughly 3.6% of naive CD8, about 2.4% of memory CD4, and about 0.4% of memory CD8 clonotypes were shared across several donors. Pairwise subsampling indicated that sequencing depth was expected to affect the degree of clonotype sharing among donors.

The donors were healthy, HIV-negative adults who had no recently reported acute infections or vaccinations. Every donor was a Caucasian adult residing in Nashville, Tennessee, USA. CD4+ T cells were enriched through magnetic negative selection, after which naive cells were positively selected on CD45RA and the remaining negative fraction served as the memory subset. Blood was collected by leukapheresis, and PBMCs were isolated by Ficoll-Histopaque density gradient centrifugation and then cryopreserved in liquid nitrogen vapor phase. Analytical flow cytometry was used to check the purity and quantity of every magnetically sorted T cell population. Each sorted fraction had its genomic DNA isolated and then quantified by UV absorbance on a Nanodrop 2000c. The germline V gene yields SGHAT for CDR1 and FQNNGV for CDR2. Inclusive of the bounding cysteine and phenylalanine, the CDR3 is 16 residues long. Only CDR3 DNA is held: 48 bases, read in frame from base 1. V and J lose 3 bases and 3 bases, and a span of 14 bases separates them.

As to this clone: Which antigen it targets is not known. Base qualities are not at hand, and no much larger clone is one base apart.

Using the deep immunoSEQ assay, TCR CDR3 regions were amplified from genomic DNA by multiplex PCR. Extracted genomic DNA from each cell subset was spread evenly across all wells of several immunoSEQ 96-well plates, with each plate serving as a replicate. Each replicate PCR for sorted subsets received 200 ng genomic DNA, equal to 28,000 or so T cell genomes. Purified libraries were measured with a Qubit 3.0 fluorometer, size-checked on a Bioanalyzer 2100, and measured again with the KAPA Library Quantification kit. A separate single-read 150-cycle Illumina NextSeq 550 flow cell was used to sequence each immunoSEQ 96-well plate. In the source study's methods: Because only junctional sequences without quality scores were contained in the immunoSEQ output, filtering matching that applied to full-length reads could not be performed. To assign V/J genes and CDR3, sequences were annotated against IMGT germline references using PyIR, a Python wrapper for IgBLAST v1.9. Reads with weak V/J assignments (E-value above 1e-6), missing CDR3, stop codons, out-of-frame junctions, or ambiguous translated residues were removed. V3J clonotypes were defined by identical inferred V gene, J gene, and CDR3 amino acid sequence. To compute the percentage overlap between repertoires, the number of shared unique clonotypes was divided by the size of the smaller repertoire. Richness of each repertoire was evaluated using RTK rarefaction, the Chao1 estimator, and Recon v2.1 estimates of unobserved clonotypes. Generation probabilities were computed with OLGA for all TCRbeta clonotypes obtained by the gDNA method from a handful of donors. TCRdb carries this immuneACCESS record with in-frame sequences only. Its versions omit some clonotypes, under half of them owing to an unresolved V gene in the studies checked, with the rest unexplained. V, J and clone size are those of that table, while D and trimming were read from the DNA. For this sample the table gives some 1.5 million clones, of which nearly 99% were detected only once. The ten largest clones take up approximately 0.45% of the sample.

The sample taken for sequencing was naive CD4+ T cells sorted from blood. What this sample's cell subset or site label stands for: CD45RA+ positively selected. The sequence joins TRBV11-2 to TRBJ2-2, and TRBD2 may be the D gene, going by 7 matching bases. This clonotype originated in a man between 25 and 39 years old in good health. This receptor carries the CDR3 CASSFRRGADTGELFF. The nucleotide sequence is TGTGCCAGCAGCTTCCGACGGGGGGCTGACACCGGGGAGCTGTTTTTT.